Listed below are T cell receptor beta chains from one sample, sequenced in a study of T-cell reconstitution after alpha-beta-depleted transplantation in children. TCRdb recomputed calls from the PCR reads with MiXCR, one row per CDR3 protein. The sample lists hundreds of thousands of distinct CDR3 sequences, over 10% occurring once. The sample here was PBMCs, mostly from graft donor cells, taken 360 days after TCRalphabeta/CD19-depleted stem cell transplant. The receptors were gathered from a male patient younger than 18 who had a stem cell transplant for acute myeloid leukemia, so the T cells may come from the graft donor. CDR3s include the opening cysteine and the closing phenylalanine or tryptophan. A D gene is named only where the DNA matches it firmly. Clone sizes are given selectively: once, few, many, or a class where the clone is expanded.

J: TRBJ2-7; D: .; size: .; V: TRBV28; CDR3: CASSSWDGYTYEQYF; DNA: TGTGCCAGCAGTTCCTGGGACGGGTATACCTACGAGCAGTACTTC
J: TRBJ2-7; D: TRBD2; size: .; V: TRBV7-6; CDR3: CASSSGLAGYHEQYF; DNA: TGTGCCAGCAGCTCCGGACTAGCGGGATACCACGAGCAGTACTTC
J: TRBJ1-1; D: .; size: .; V: TRBV30; CDR3: CAWSVGVNTEAFF; DNA: TGTGCCTGGAGTGTAGGCGTGAACACTGAAGCTTTCTTT
J: TRBJ1-1; D: TRBD1; size: few; V: TRBV28; CDR3: CASRGRGITEAFF; DNA: TGTGCCAGCAGGGGCAGGGGGATCACTGAAGCTTTCTTT
J: TRBJ2-1; D: TRBD2; size: few; V: TRBV5-1; CDR3: CASSLARLAGGNEQFF; DNA: TGCGCCAGCAGCTTGGCCCGACTAGCGGGAGGCAATGAGCAGTTCTTC
J: TRBJ2-7; D: TRBD2; size: few; V: TRBV6-5; CDR3: CASSYIGTSGSYEQYF; DNA: TGTGCCAGCAGTTACATCGGGACTAGCGGCTCCTACGAGCAGTACTTC
J: TRBJ2-1; D: .; size: few; V: TRBV25-1; CDR3: CASSDVPSSYNEQFF; DNA: TGTGCCAGCAGTGACGTCCCGAGCTCCTACAATGAGCAGTTCTTC
J: TRBJ2-4; D: .; size: many; V: TRBV7-3; CDR3: CASSRGGLLIAKNIQYF; DNA: TGTGCCAGCAGCCGAGGGGGACTACTTATAGCCAAAAACATTCAGTACTTC
J: TRBJ1-6; D: TRBD1; size: few; V: TRBV12-3/TRBV12-4; CDR3: CASSFSGTGRSPLHF; DNA: TGTGCCAGCAGTTTTTCCGGGACAGGGCGTTCACCCCTCCACTTT
J: TRBJ2-2; D: .; size: .; V: TRBV20-1; CDR3: CSARDRGSSPTGELFF; DNA: TGCAGTGCTAGAGATCGAGGTTCATCCCCCACCGGGGAGCTGTTTTTT
J: TRBJ1-1; D: .; size: many; V: TRBV29-1; CDR3: CSAENGNTEAFF; DNA: TGCAGCGCCGAAAACGGGAACACTGAAGCTTTCTTT
J: TRBJ2-1; D: TRBD2; size: .; V: TRBV6-2/TRBV6-3; CDR3: CASTILAGDNEQFF; DNA: TGTGCCAGCACTATACTAGCGGGGGACAATGAGCAGTTCTTC
J: TRBJ1-5; D: .; size: few; V: TRBV18; CDR3: CASSPGSGQPQHF; DNA: TGTGCCAGCTCACCAGGGTCGGGTCAGCCCCAGCATTTT
J: TRBJ2-1; D: TRBD2; size: few; V: TRBV30; CDR3: CAWSVGREAQEFF; DNA: TGTGCCTGGAGTGTAGGGCGGGAGGCCCAGGAGTTCTTC
J: TRBJ2-7; D: .; size: .; V: TRBV28; CDR3: CASSFRASSSYEQYF; DNA: TGTGCCAGCAGCTTCAGGGCCTCTAGCTCCTACGAGCAGTACTTC
J: TRBJ2-3; D: .; size: many; V: TRBV6-2/TRBV6-3; CDR3: CASTNPRSPVGTDTQYF; DNA: TGTGCCAGCACTAACCCGAGGAGCCCGGTAGGGACAGATACGCAGTATTTT
J: TRBJ2-1; D: .; size: .; V: TRBV7-6; CDR3: CASSIRSFAGDEQFF; DNA: TGTGCCAGCAGCATCCGGAGTTTCGCGGGCGATGAGCAGTTCTTC
J: TRBJ2-1; D: .; size: .; V: TRBV7-2; CDR3: CASSLLHGQIYNEQFF; DNA: TGTGCCAGCAGCTTACTTCACGGCCAGATCTACAATGAGCAGTTCTTC
J: TRBJ2-2; D: .; size: few; V: TRBV15; CDR3: CATSRGGGHTGELFF; DNA: TGTGCCACCAGCAGAGGGGGGGGCCACACCGGGGAGCTGTTTTTT
J: TRBJ2-7; D: .; size: .; V: TRBV25-1; CDR3: CASSTVYEQYF; DNA: TGTGCCAGCAGTACTGTCTACGAGCAGTACTTC
J: TRBJ2-1; D: .; size: few; V: TRBV20-1; CDR3: CSARDYDMGNEQFF; DNA: TGCAGTGCTAGAGACTACGACATGGGCAATGAGCAGTTCTTC
J: TRBJ2-5; D: .; size: .; V: TRBV29-1; CDR3: CSAGIPRGGFKETQYF; DNA: TGCAGCGCTGGAATTCCTAGGGGCGGGTTTAAAGAGACCCAGTACTTC
J: TRBJ2-7; D: TRBD1; size: many; V: TRBV4-3; CDR3: CASSQADRISYEQYF; DNA: TGCGCCAGCAGCCAAGCGGACAGGATTTCCTACGAGCAGTACTTC
J: TRBJ2-7; D: TRBD1; size: few; V: TRBV12-3/TRBV12-4; CDR3: CASSLHGTGSIEQYF; DNA: TGTGCCAGCAGTTTACACGGGACAGGGTCCATCGAGCAGTACTTC
J: TRBJ2-5; D: TRBD1; size: few; V: TRBV4-3; CDR3: CASSQDLLDRDRETQYF; DNA: TGCGCCAGCAGCCAAGACCTTCTTGACAGGGATAGAGAGACCCAGTACTTC
J: TRBJ2-2; D: TRBD2; size: few; V: TRBV6-2/TRBV6-3; CDR3: CASWSSGSGNTGELFF; DNA: TGTGCCAGCTGGAGTAGCGGGAGCGGTAACACCGGGGAGCTGTTTTTT
J: TRBJ2-1; D: .; size: .; V: TRBV9; CDR3: CASSVGAQEQFF; DNA: TGTGCCAGCAGCGTAGGGGCGCAAGAGCAGTTCTTC
J: TRBJ2-5; D: .; size: .; V: TRBV3-1; CDR3: CASSQGLVPQETQYF; DNA: TGTGCCAGCAGCCAAGGACTAGTTCCCCAAGAGACCCAGTACTTC
J: TRBJ1-3; D: .; size: few; V: TRBV20-1; CDR3: CSARVRGPSGNTIYF; DNA: TGCAGTGCTAGAGTAAGAGGACCCTCTGGAAACACCATATATTTT
J: TRBJ2-1; D: .; size: many; V: TRBV28; CDR3: CASSPRQRTAFYNEQFF; DNA: TGTGCCAGCAGTCCCCGACAGAGGACAGCATTCTACAATGAGCAGTTCTTC
J: TRBJ2-1; D: TRBD2; size: .; V: TRBV20-1; CDR3: CSASQLSGKDEQFF; DNA: TGCAGTGCTAGCCAGCTTAGCGGGAAGGATGAGCAGTTCTTC
J: TRBJ1-6; D: .; size: few; V: TRBV5-1; CDR3: CASSTEGWTNSPLHF; DNA: TGCGCCAGCAGCACCGAAGGTTGGACTAATTCACCCCTCCACTTT
J: TRBJ2-1; D: .; size: .; V: TRBV6-4; CDR3: CASSDGIRVQQFF; DNA: TGTGCCAGCAGTGACGGGATCCGGGTCCAGCAGTTCTTC
J: TRBJ2-7; D: TRBD2; size: few; V: TRBV20-1; CDR3: CSARGDTSGSYEQYF; DNA: TGCAGTGCTAGAGGGGATACTAGCGGGAGCTACGAGCAGTACTTC
J: TRBJ2-1; D: .; size: .; V: TRBV4-3; CDR3: CASSQRLGQYNEQFF; DNA: TGCGCCAGCAGCCAAAGACTAGGGCAATACAATGAGCAGTTCTTC
J: TRBJ2-2; D: .; size: .; V: TRBV20-1; CDR3: CCSRGLRPALDTGELFF; DNA: TGCTGTTCTAGGGGCCTCCGCCCAGCGTTGGACACCGGGGAGCTGTTTTTT
J: TRBJ2-1; D: TRBD2; size: many; V: TRBV5-1; CDR3: CASSLGASGRRNEQFF; DNA: TGCGCCAGCAGCTTAGGTGCTAGCGGGAGGAGGAATGAGCAGTTCTTC
J: TRBJ2-1; D: .; size: many; V: TRBV3-1; CDR3: CASSQGTVEFF; DNA: TGTGCCAGCAGCCAAGGGACGGTGGAGTTCTTC
J: TRBJ2-1; D: TRBD2; size: .; V: TRBV29-1; CDR3: CSVALSGIAFNEQFF; DNA: TGCAGCGTTGCCCTAAGCGGGATTGCGTTCAATGAGCAGTTCTTC
J: TRBJ2-7; D: TRBD1; size: few; V: TRBV28; CDR3: CASNRGQGASYEQYF; DNA: TGTGCCAGCAACCGGGGACAGGGGGCCTCCTACGAGCAGTACTTC
J: TRBJ2-3; D: .; size: few; V: TRBV20-1; CDR3: CSAPWKAKAQYF; DNA: TGCAGTGCCCCCTGGAAGGCCAAAGCGCAGTATTTT
J: TRBJ2-4; D: TRBD2; size: few; V: TRBV20-1; CDR3: CSASLAGGPGDIQYF; DNA: TGCAGTGCTAGTCTAGCGGGAGGGCCGGGTGACATTCAGTACTTC
J: TRBJ2-3; D: TRBD2; size: .; V: TRBV28; CDR3: CASSLAPRLAGSTDTQYF; DNA: TGTGCCAGCAGTTTAGCCCCTCGACTAGCGGGAAGCACAGATACGCAGTATTTT
J: TRBJ1-1; D: .; size: .; V: TRBV10-3; CDR3: CAISESGVNTEAFF; DNA: TGTGCCATCAGTGAGTCAGGGGTTAACACTGAAGCTTTCTTT
J: TRBJ2-7; D: .; size: few; V: TRBV29-1; CDR3: CSVVEAGEQYF; DNA: TGCAGCGTTGTAGAGGCGGGTGAGCAGTACTTC
J: TRBJ2-2; D: TRBD2; size: many; V: TRBV9; CDR3: CASSVALAGVGGELFF; DNA: TGTGCCAGCAGCGTAGCGCTAGCGGGAGTTGGCGGGGAGCTGTTTTTT
J: TRBJ2-3; D: TRBD1; size: .; V: TRBV11-2; CDR3: CASSRPTGKLTSTDTQYF; DNA: TGTGCCAGCAGTCGGCCGACAGGGAAACTTACTAGCACAGATACGCAGTATTTT
J: TRBJ2-5; D: .; size: .; V: TRBV7-2; CDR3: CASSSSPLRLELSETQYF; DNA: TGTGCCAGCAGCTCTAGCCCGCTCCGACTAGAATTGTCAGAGACCCAGTACTTC